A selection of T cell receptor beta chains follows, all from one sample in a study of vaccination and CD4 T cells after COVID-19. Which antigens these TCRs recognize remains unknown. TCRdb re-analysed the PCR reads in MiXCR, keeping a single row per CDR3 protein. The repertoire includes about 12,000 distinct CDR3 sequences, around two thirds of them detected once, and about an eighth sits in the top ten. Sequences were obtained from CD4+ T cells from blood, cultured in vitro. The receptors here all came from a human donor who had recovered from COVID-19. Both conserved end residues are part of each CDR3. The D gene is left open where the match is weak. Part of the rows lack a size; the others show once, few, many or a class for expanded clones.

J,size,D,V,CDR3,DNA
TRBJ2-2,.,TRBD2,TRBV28,CASNPGLNTGELFF,TGTGCCAGCAACCCGGGACTAAACACCGGGGAGCTGTTTTTT
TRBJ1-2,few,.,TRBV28,CASSLYGDTPNYGYTF,TGTGCCAGCAGTTTATATGGGGACACCCCTAACTATGGCTACACCTTC
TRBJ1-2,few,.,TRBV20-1,CSASRVGYTF,TGCAGTGCTTCCAGGGTCGGCTACACCTTC
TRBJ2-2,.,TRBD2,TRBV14,CASSQVPGGGYTGELFF,TGTGCCAGCAGCCAAGTTCCGGGAGGGGGGTACACCGGGGAGCTGTTTTTT
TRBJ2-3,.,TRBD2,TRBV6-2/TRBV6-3,CASSYGSGSRDTQYF,TGTGCCAGCAGTTACGGTAGCGGGAGCCGAGATACGCAGTATTTT
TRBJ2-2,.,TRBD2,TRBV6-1,CASRRGTRLDTGELFF,TGTGCCAGTCGAAGAGGGACTAGGCTGGACACCGGGGAGCTGTTTTTT
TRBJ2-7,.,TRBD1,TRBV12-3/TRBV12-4,CASSPDRGAYEQYF,TGTGCCAGCAGTCCTGACAGGGGTGCTTACGAGCAGTACTTC
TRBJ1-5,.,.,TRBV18,CASSPLHRAQPQHF,TGTGCCAGCTCACCACTACACAGGGCCCAGCCCCAGCATTTT
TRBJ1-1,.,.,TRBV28,CASSLIDLNTEAFF,TGTGCCAGCAGTTTAATAGACCTAAACACTGAAGCTTTCTTT
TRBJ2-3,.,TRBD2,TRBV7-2,CASSFTSGIQDTQYF,TGTGCCAGCAGCTTCACTAGCGGGATTCAGGATACGCAGTATTTT
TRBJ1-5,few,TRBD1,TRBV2,CASRLRTGGNQPQHF,TGTGCCAGCAGACTTAGGACAGGGGGGAATCAGCCCCAGCATTTT
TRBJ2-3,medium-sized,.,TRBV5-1,CASSLGPGESTDTQYF,TGCGCCAGCAGCTTGGGTCCGGGAGAGAGCACAGATACGCAGTATTTT
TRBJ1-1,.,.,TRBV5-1,CASSLGGSMNTEAFF,TGCGCCAGCAGCTTGGGGGGGAGCATGAACACTGAAGCTTTCTTT
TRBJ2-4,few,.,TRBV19,CASSLGSKEYF,TGTGCCAGTAGTCTTGGGTCAAAGGAGTACTTC
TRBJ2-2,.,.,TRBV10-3,CAISEPPGELFF,TGTGCCATCAGTGAACCCCCCGGGGAGCTGTTTTTT
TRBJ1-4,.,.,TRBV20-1,CSVTESNEKLFF,TGCAGTGTGACAGAGTCTAATGAAAAACTGTTTTTT
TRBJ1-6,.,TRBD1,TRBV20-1,CSARPPDRPNSPLHF,TGCAGTGCTAGGCCCCCGGACAGGCCTAATTCACCCCTCCACTTT
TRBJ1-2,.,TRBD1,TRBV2,CASSARRAQGVGYTF,TGTGCCAGCAGCGCCCGTAGGGCCCAGGGGGTTGGCTACACCTTC
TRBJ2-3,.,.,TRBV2,CATRIGWGADTQYF,TGTGCCACCCGTATCGGATGGGGGGCAGATACGCAGTATTTT
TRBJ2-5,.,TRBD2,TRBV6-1,CASLRLAEETQYF,TGTGCCAGCCTTAGACTAGCGGAAGAGACCCAGTACTTC
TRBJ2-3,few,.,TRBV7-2,CASREAVVTDTQYF,TGTGCCAGCAGGGAGGCCGTAGTCACAGATACGCAGTATTTT
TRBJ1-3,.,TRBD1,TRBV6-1,CASSEGDRGSGNTIYF,TGTGCCAGCAGTGAAGGGGACAGGGGGTCTGGAAACACCATATATTTT
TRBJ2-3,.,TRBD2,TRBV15,CATSRVPSGRATDTQYF,TGTGCCACCAGCAGAGTTCCTAGCGGGAGGGCAACAGATACGCAGTATTTT
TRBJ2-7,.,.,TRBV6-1,CASSHLQRGGLEQYF,TGTGCCAGCAGCCACCTCCAAAGGGGGGGGCTCGAGCAGTACTTC
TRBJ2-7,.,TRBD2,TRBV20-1,CSAGQDPGLAVTYEQYF,TGCAGTGCTGGACAGGACCCCGGACTAGCGGTGACCTACGAGCAGTACTTC
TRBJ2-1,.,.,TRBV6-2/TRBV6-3,CASSYGYNEQFF,TGTGCCAGCAGTTACGGTTACAATGAGCAGTTCTTC
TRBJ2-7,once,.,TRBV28,CASTLGRGEQYF,TGTGCCAGCACCTTGGGGAGAGGGGAGCAGTACTTC
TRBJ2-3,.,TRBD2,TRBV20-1,CSAAAGLAGPTDTQYF,TGCAGTGCCGCCGCGGGACTAGCGGGACCCACAGATACGCAGTATTTT
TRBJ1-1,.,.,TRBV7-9,CASSPRYDQTDTEAFF,TGTGCCAGCAGCCCAAGATACGACCAGACCGACACTGAAGCTTTCTTT
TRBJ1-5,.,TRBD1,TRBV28,CASRPGTGVQPQHF,TGTGCCAGCAGACCCGGGACAGGGGTTCAGCCCCAGCATTTT
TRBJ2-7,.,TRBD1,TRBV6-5,CASSWGQGGNEQYF,TGTGCCAGCAGTTGGGGACAGGGCGGGAACGAGCAGTACTTC
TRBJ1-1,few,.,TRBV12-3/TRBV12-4,CASSFANTEAFF,TGTGCCAGCAGTTTCGCGAACACTGAAGCTTTCTTT
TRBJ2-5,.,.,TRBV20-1,CSAQEDTETQYF,TGCAGTGCCCAAGAGGACACAGAGACCCAGTACTTC
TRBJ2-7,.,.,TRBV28,CASSLTVVQDYEQYF,TGTGCCAGCAGTTTGACAGTAGTCCAGGACTACGAGCAGTACTTC
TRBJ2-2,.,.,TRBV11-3,CASSYSHLGLTSGGELFF,TGTGCCAGCAGCTATAGCCACCTTGGACTTACCTCCGGCGGGGAGCTGTTTTTT
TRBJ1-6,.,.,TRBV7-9,CASSSPGRSSYNSPLHF,TGTGCCAGCAGCTCCCCGGGACGGAGCTCCTATAATTCACCCCTCCACTTT
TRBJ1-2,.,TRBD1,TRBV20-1,CSASLSGQGGYGYTF,TGCAGTGCTAGTCTTTCGGGACAGGGGGGCTATGGCTACACCTTC